Below are 16 T cell receptor beta chains sequenced from a single sample in a study of blood T cell repertoires in COVID-19. Assay: immunoSEQ multiplex PCR; the TCRdb copy retains only in-frame clones and omits some. Of about 200,000 clones in the sample, 80% to 90% were seen once. The sequenced material came from peripheral blood. Receptors originate from a man aged 55-75 years who had recovered from COVID-19.

CDR3 in DNA: TGTGCTAGTGGTTTGTCGGACAGGGAAGGTGGCTACACCTTC. The encoded protein is CASGLSDREGGYTF. This sequence joins TRBV12-5 and TRBJ1-2; 8 nucleotides match TRBD1. The CDR3 covers 14 residues. J gave up 7 bases and V 2 bases, and 6 bases lay outside the gene matches. Germline assignment: CDR1 LGHNT and CDR2 FRNRAP. The whole variable domain, remainder taken from reference TRBV12-5 and TRBJ1-2, is DARVTQTPRHKVTEMGQEVTMRCQPILGHNTVFWYRQTMMQGLELLAYFRNRAPLDDSGMPKDRFSAEMPDATLATLKIQPSEPRDSAVYFCASGLSDREGGYTFGSGTRLTVV.

The chain recombines TRBV7-9 with TRBJ1-6; D call uncertain. Trimming shortened V by 5 bases and J by 14 bases, and 16 bases separated the two germline ends. Germline V CDR1 and CDR2: SEHNR, FQNEAQ (reference sequence). The CDR3 runs 13 residues. DNA for the CDR3: TGTGCCAGCAGCCCTAACCCCGCGTCGGCCCTCCACTTT. This gives the protein CASSPNPASALHF.

This rearrangement joins TRBV7-3 to TRBJ2-6; a weak D match, TRBD1 (6 bases). V was clipped by 1 base and J by 0 bases, with 10 bases between them. The CDR3 totals 17 residues. CDR1 SGHTA and CDR2 FQGTGA come from the germline V gene. The CDR3 DNA reads as TGTGCCAGCAGCTTAAACCCCAGGGGCTCTGGGGCCAACGTCCTGACTTTC. It encodes CASSLNPRGSGANVLTF.

The chain has TRBV10-2 and TRBJ2-7; TRBD2 matches 7 bases. Germline CDR1 and CDR2: WSHSY and SAAADI. Unmatched junction bases numbered 12, after V lost 2 bases and J lost 2 bases. The CDR3 loop spans 17 amino acids. CDR3 coding DNA: TGCGCCAGCAGTGAGATCCCGGGCCCTAGCGGACCCTACGAGCAGTACTTC. This gives the protein CASSEIPGPSGPYEQYF.

V and J are TRBV30 and TRBJ1-2; D is undetermined. CDR1 GTSNPN and CDR2 SVGIG come from the germline V gene (reference sequence). The CDR3 runs to 12 residues. V lost 0 bases and J 4 bases, leaving 6 bases between the germline ends. Written as DNA, the CDR3 is TGTGCCTGGAGTGTAGAGCGCTATGGCTACACCTTC. Encoded protein: CAWSVERYGYTF.

This chain connects TRBV24-1 to TRBJ1-5, with TRBD1 identical over 8 bases. Germline V gene lookup returns CDR1 KGHDR and CDR2 SFDVKD. The CDR3 runs to 15 residues. V lost 2 bases, J lost 7 bases, and 6 bases stayed unmatched. The CDR3 spells CATSDSLTGAQPQHF. The CDR3 coding sequence is TGTGCCACCAGTGATTCATTGACAGGGGCCCAGCCCCAGCATTTT.

The chain uses TRBV19 and TRBJ2-7; 7 nucleotides align to TRBD2. Germline V gene lookup returns CDR1 LNHDA and CDR2 SQIVND (reference sequence). V trimming: 5 bases; J trimming: 3 bases; junction bases outside the gene matches: 10. The CDR3 covers 15 residues. CDR3 loop: CASSVGAAGNYEQYF. CDR3 DNA sequence: TGTGCCAGTAGTGTAGGGGCAGCGGGAAACTACGAGCAGTACTTC.

CDR3 in DNA: TGTGCCAGCATCGGGAGTGCAGATACGCAGTATTTT. It is translated as CASIGSADTQYF. The chain joins TRBV28 to TRBJ2-3; the D gene is possibly TRBD2 (6 bases). CDR3 length: 12 amino acids. Germline V CDR1 and CDR2: MDHEN, SYDVKM. The V end was cut by 7 bases, the J end by 4 bases, with 9 bases between.

The chain is built from TRBV9 and TRBJ2-1; D is possibly TRBD2 (7 bases). The ends were cut back, 5 bases at V and 1 base at J, with 19 bases in the middle. CDR3 size: 17 residues. CDR1 is SGDLS, CDR2 YYNGEE, per germline. CDR3 sequence reads: CASSAGEGLASYNEQFF. CDR3 DNA sequence: TGTGCCAGCAGTGCAGGGGAGGGGCTAGCGTCCTACAATGAGCAGTTCTTC.

The rearrangement links TRBV5-1 to TRBJ1-4; 7 bases are shared with TRBD1. The CDR3 length is 14 residues. The germline V gene has CDR1 SGHRS and CDR2 YFSETQ. V lost 2 bases and J lost 7; bases outside the gene matches: 5. The chain's CDR3 is CASSFRQGGEKLFF. CDR3 coding DNA: TGCGCCAGCAGCTTCCGACAGGGAGGTGAAAAACTGTTTTTT. The whole variable domain, remainder taken from reference TRBV5-1 and TRBJ1-4, is KAGVTQTPRYLIKTRGQQVTLSCSPISGHRSVSWYQQTPGQGLQFLFEYFSETQRNKGNFPGRFSGRQFSNSRSEMNVSTLELGDSALYLCASSFRQGGEKLFFGSGTQLSVL.

This clone was recorded once. The chain has TRBV6-2 or TRBV6-3 and TRBJ2-1; 7 nucleotides line up with TRBD1. V lost 3 bases, J lost 3 bases, and 8 bases stayed unmatched. Germline CDR1 reads MNHEY; CDR2 reads SVGEGT. The length of the CDR3 is 16 residues. CDR3: CASSYRRQGYYNEQFF. For the CDR3, the DNA is TGTGCCAGCAGTTATAGGAGACAGGGCTACTACAATGAGCAGTTCTTC.

This clone occurred once. The rearrangement uses TRBV9 and TRBJ2-7; 7 bases fit TRBD2. Germline V gives CDR1 SGDLS, CDR2 YYNGEE. This CDR3 has 14 amino acids. V lost 7 bases to trimming and J lost 6 bases; unmatched junction nucleotides: 13. CDR3 protein: CASGEGGVGVEQYF. The CDR3 coding sequence is TGTGCCAGCGGAGAGGGAGGGGTAGGCGTCGAGCAGTACTTC.

The chain joins TRBV11-2 to TRBJ1-2; no definite D call. The CDR3 extends over 14 amino acids. V was shortened by 0 bases and J by 4 bases, with 9 bases between the two germline ends. CDR1 is SGHAT and CDR2 is FQNNGV in the germline V gene. CDR3 sequence: CASSLDMNSYGYTF. CDR3 coding DNA: TGTGCCAGCAGCTTAGACATGAACAGCTATGGCTACACCTTC. The full variable domain, its missing parts supplied by reference TRBV11-2 and TRBJ1-2, is EAGVAQSPRYKIIEKRQSVAFWCNPISGHATLYWYQQILGQGPKLLIQFQNNGVVDDSQLPKDRFSAERLKGVDSTLKIQPAKLEDSAVYLCASSLDMNSYGYTFGSGTRLTVV.

V and J are TRBV9 and TRBJ2-7, with D unclear. This CDR3 is built from 13 residues. With 4 bases removed from V and 2 bases from J, the gap between germline ends came to 10 bases. Germline CDR1 and CDR2: SGDLS and YYNGEE. DNA of the CDR3: TGTGCCAGCAGCATGTTTCCTACCTACGAGCAGTACTTC. Protein sequence: CASSMFPTYEQYF.

V and J are TRBV10-3 and TRBJ2-7; TRBD2 matches at 11 bases. CDR3 length equals 15 residues. Germline CDR1 is ENHRY and CDR2 is SYGVKD. J lost 4 bases, V lost 6 bases, and 8 bases had no gene match. The CDR3 loop reads CAIRDPLAGGYEQYF. CDR3 bases: TGTGCCATCAGAGACCCTCTAGCGGGGGGTTACGAGCAGTACTTC.

The rearrangement uses TRBV27 and TRBJ2-2; TRBD2 matches at 12 bases. Germline V lookup: CDR1 MNHEY, CDR2 SMNVEV (reference sequence). The CDR3 has 15 residues. The V and J ends lost 8 bases and 6 bases, in that order; junction bases with no gene match: 7. CDR3 amino acids: CASGASGGAPGELFF. CDR3 in DNA: TGTGCCAGCGGAGCTAGCGGGGGGGCCCCCGGGGAGCTGTTTTTT.